A selection of T cell receptor beta chains follows, all from one sample in a study of T cell repertoires in cytomegalovirus infection. In TCRdb, the reads were re-called with MiXCR into one record per CDR3 protein. Of roughly 570,000 distinct CDR3 sequences listed, 40% are singletons. Their antigen targets remain unknown. This material consisted of cultured PBMCs, taken from culture after CMV antigen stimulation. Receptors were obtained from a human donor in good health (CMV status not recorded). Some clones in this sample may be carry-over from other donors' samples. The CDR3 runs from the conserved cysteine through the conserved F or W. D genes are given only for firm matches. Not all rows give a size; the values are once, few, many and, for expanded clones, a class.

cdr3_aa: CASSLGSTSGQETQYF
cdr3_nt: TGTGCCAGCAGCTTAGGGTCTACTAGCGGCCAAGAGACCCAGTACTTC
j_call: TRBJ2-5
cdr3_length: 16
d_call: TRBD2
clone_size: -
v_call: TRBV7-2

cdr3_aa: CASSQGGTTSNYGYTF
cdr3_nt: TGTGCCAGCAGCCAAGGGGGGACGACCTCTAACTATGGCTACACCTTC
j_call: TRBJ1-2
cdr3_length: 16
d_call: -
clone_size: -
v_call: TRBV7-2

cdr3_aa: CASGFRGNYNSPLHF
cdr3_nt: TGTGCCAGCGGTTTTCGAGGGAATTATAATTCACCCCTCCACTTT
j_call: TRBJ1-6
cdr3_length: 15
d_call: -
clone_size: -
v_call: TRBV5-6

cdr3_aa: CASSLGVDTIYF
cdr3_nt: TGTGCCAGCAGCTTAGGAGTGGACACCATATATTTT
j_call: TRBJ1-3
cdr3_length: 12
d_call: -
clone_size: few
v_call: TRBV11-2

cdr3_aa: CASSLALAGITDTQYF
cdr3_nt: TGTGCCAGCAGCTTAGCTCTAGCGGGGATCACAGATACGCAGTATTTT
j_call: TRBJ2-3
cdr3_length: 16
d_call: TRBD2
clone_size: many
v_call: TRBV7-2

cdr3_aa: CASSEGRVSNQPQHF
cdr3_nt: TGTGCCAGCAGCGAGGGGAGGGTGAGCAATCAGCCCCAGCATTTT
j_call: TRBJ1-5
cdr3_length: 15
d_call: -
clone_size: many
v_call: TRBV7-2

cdr3_aa: CASSSFAGTNTEAFF
cdr3_nt: TGTGCCAGCAGTTCTTTCGCAGGAACGAACACTGAAGCTTTCTTT
j_call: TRBJ1-1
cdr3_length: 15
d_call: -
clone_size: -
v_call: TRBV14

cdr3_aa: CSVVRRGNNEQFF
cdr3_nt: TGCAGCGTTGTCCGAAGGGGGAACAATGAGCAGTTCTTC
j_call: TRBJ2-1
cdr3_length: 13
d_call: -
clone_size: -
v_call: TRBV29-1

cdr3_aa: CASSIQGGTEAFF
cdr3_nt: TGTGCCAGCAGTATACAGGGGGGCACTGAAGCTTTCTTT
j_call: TRBJ1-1
cdr3_length: 13
d_call: TRBD1
clone_size: -
v_call: TRBV28

cdr3_aa: CSARGQGVGSQYF
cdr3_nt: TGCAGTGCTAGAGGCCAGGGGGTGGGTTCGCAGTATTTT
j_call: TRBJ2-3
cdr3_length: 13
d_call: TRBD1
clone_size: -
v_call: TRBV20-1

cdr3_aa: CASNTGSPNQPQHF
cdr3_nt: TGTGCCAGCAACACAGGCTCCCCTAATCAGCCCCAGCATTTT
j_call: TRBJ1-5
cdr3_length: 14
d_call: -
clone_size: -
v_call: TRBV12-3/TRBV12-4

cdr3_aa: CASSPMERTYNEQFF
cdr3_nt: TGTGCCAGCAGCCCCATGGAGAGGACCTACAATGAGCAGTTCTTC
j_call: TRBJ2-1
cdr3_length: 15
d_call: -
clone_size: few
v_call: TRBV7-6

cdr3_aa: CASTHSTAGKLFF
cdr3_nt: TGTGCCAGCACCCACTCGACGGCCGGAAAACTGTTTTTT
j_call: TRBJ1-4
cdr3_length: 13
d_call: -
clone_size: -
v_call: TRBV28

cdr3_aa: CASSYSPRGGSYNEQFF
cdr3_nt: TGTGCCAGCAGTTACTCGCCTAGGGGGGGATCCTACAATGAGCAGTTCTTC
j_call: TRBJ2-1
cdr3_length: 17
d_call: -
clone_size: -
v_call: TRBV6-5

cdr3_aa: CASSSHGQVVRTEAFF
cdr3_nt: TGTGCCAGCAGTTCCCACGGGCAGGTGGTGAGGACTGAAGCTTTCTTT
j_call: TRBJ1-1
cdr3_length: 16
d_call: -
clone_size: few
v_call: TRBV12-3/TRBV12-4

cdr3_aa: CASTSLGADNSYNEQFF
cdr3_nt: TGTGCCAGCACCTCACTCGGGGCGGACAACTCCTACAATGAGCAGTTCTTC
j_call: TRBJ2-1
cdr3_length: 17
d_call: -
clone_size: -
v_call: TRBV6-6

cdr3_aa: CASSLFGGGSGNTIYF
cdr3_nt: TGTGCCAGCAGCCTTTTTGGAGGGGGCTCTGGAAACACCATATATTTT
j_call: TRBJ1-3
cdr3_length: 16
d_call: -
clone_size: few
v_call: TRBV7-9

cdr3_aa: CASSFGFHEQFF
cdr3_nt: TGTGCCAGCAGCTTCGGGTTCCATGAGCAGTTCTTC
j_call: TRBJ2-1
cdr3_length: 12
d_call: -
clone_size: -
v_call: TRBV5-3

cdr3_aa: CASSWGAGGRYNEQFF
cdr3_nt: TGTGCCAGCAGCTGGGGGGCGGGAGGGAGGTACAATGAGCAGTTCTTC
j_call: TRBJ2-1
cdr3_length: 16
d_call: TRBD2
clone_size: -
v_call: TRBV7-2

cdr3_aa: CASSPGGRTSYEQYF
cdr3_nt: TGTGCCAGCAGCCCCGGAGGGAGAACCTCCTACGAGCAGTACTTC
j_call: TRBJ2-7
cdr3_length: 15
d_call: -
clone_size: -
v_call: TRBV11-3

cdr3_aa: CASSPIWQENTEAFF
cdr3_nt: TGTGCCAGCAGCCCTATATGGCAAGAGAACACTGAAGCTTTCTTT
j_call: TRBJ1-1
cdr3_length: 15
d_call: -
clone_size: few
v_call: TRBV12-3/TRBV12-4

cdr3_aa: CASSLVWTSGGTDTQYF
cdr3_nt: TGTGCCAGCAGCTTGGTCTGGACTAGCGGGGGCACAGATACGCAGTATTTT
j_call: TRBJ2-3
cdr3_length: 17
d_call: TRBD2
clone_size: few
v_call: TRBV7-2

cdr3_aa: CASSLLREYQETQYF
cdr3_nt: TGTGCCAGCAGCCTGCTCAGGGAGTACCAAGAGACCCAGTACTTC
j_call: TRBJ2-5
cdr3_length: 15
d_call: -
clone_size: few
v_call: TRBV7-6

cdr3_aa: CASSEVWRGHDTQYF
cdr3_nt: TGTGCCAGCAGTGAAGTCTGGAGGGGGCATGATACGCAGTATTTT
j_call: TRBJ2-3
cdr3_length: 15
d_call: -
clone_size: -
v_call: TRBV6-1

cdr3_aa: CASRGGGPPGNQPQHF
cdr3_nt: TGTGCCAGCAGAGGGGGGGGCCCCCCGGGCAATCAGCCCCAGCATTTT
j_call: TRBJ1-5
cdr3_length: 16
d_call: -
clone_size: few
v_call: TRBV6-1

cdr3_aa: CASSLLTLGSYNSPLHF
cdr3_nt: TGTGCCAGCAGCTTATTGACACTTGGCTCCTATAATTCACCCCTCCACTTT
j_call: TRBJ1-6
cdr3_length: 17
d_call: -
clone_size: few
v_call: TRBV7-2

cdr3_aa: CATRLAIYDEQFF
cdr3_nt: TGTGCCACTAGACTAGCTATATACGATGAGCAGTTCTTC
j_call: TRBJ2-1
cdr3_length: 13
d_call: TRBD2
clone_size: -
v_call: TRBV7-2

cdr3_aa: CASSTLRTADTQYF
cdr3_nt: TGTGCCAGTAGTACTCTCAGGACGGCAGATACGCAGTATTTT
j_call: TRBJ2-3
cdr3_length: 14
d_call: -
clone_size: -
v_call: TRBV19

cdr3_aa: CASSTSRGYGGREQYF
cdr3_nt: TGTGCCAGCAGTACATCCCGGGGGTACGGAGGGCGGGAGCAGTACTTC
j_call: TRBJ2-7
cdr3_length: 16
d_call: -
clone_size: -
v_call: TRBV27

cdr3_aa: CASARGVNTEAFF
cdr3_nt: TGCGCCAGCGCCCGGGGCGTGAACACTGAAGCTTTCTTT
j_call: TRBJ1-1
cdr3_length: 13
d_call: -
clone_size: -
v_call: TRBV5-1

cdr3_aa: CASSLPSRGRFVSYNEQFF
cdr3_nt: TGTGCCAGCAGCTTACCCAGCAGGGGGCGTTTTGTTTCCTACAATGAGCAGTTCTTC
j_call: TRBJ2-1
cdr3_length: 19
d_call: TRBD1
clone_size: many
v_call: TRBV7-2

cdr3_aa: CASSSIRDRDYGYTF
cdr3_nt: TGTGCCAGCAGTTCTATCCGGGACCGGGACTATGGCTACACCTTC
j_call: TRBJ1-2
cdr3_length: 15
d_call: -
clone_size: few
v_call: TRBV28

cdr3_aa: CASSWPHGVLMNTEAFF
cdr3_nt: TGTGCCAGCAGCTGGCCCCATGGGGTCCTTATGAACACTGAAGCTTTCTTT
j_call: TRBJ1-1
cdr3_length: 17
d_call: -
clone_size: few
v_call: TRBV7-9

cdr3_aa: CASSPRGLAGGFEQFF
cdr3_nt: TGTGCCAGCAGTCCCAGGGGACTAGCGGGAGGGTTTGAGCAGTTCTTC
j_call: TRBJ2-1
cdr3_length: 16
d_call: TRBD2
clone_size: once
v_call: TRBV12-3/TRBV12-4

cdr3_aa: CATSRAGLGYTF
cdr3_nt: TGTGCCACCAGCAGAGCAGGGCTCGGATACACCTTC
j_call: TRBJ1-2
cdr3_length: 12
d_call: -
clone_size: -
v_call: TRBV15

cdr3_aa: CASSLVGRREKLFF
cdr3_nt: TGTGCCAGCAGCTTAGTGGGGAGGCGTGAAAAACTGTTTTTT
j_call: TRBJ1-4
cdr3_length: 14
d_call: -
clone_size: few
v_call: TRBV11-2

cdr3_aa: CASSSQRMGRISTGGSLKGDEQYF
cdr3_nt: TGTGCCAGCAGCTCTCAAAGGATGGGCAGAATCTCGACCGGGGGGTCTCTAAAGGGCGACGAGCAGTACTTC
j_call: TRBJ2-7
cdr3_length: 24
d_call: TRBD2
clone_size: few
v_call: TRBV7-2

cdr3_aa: CASSLDWNVETQYF
cdr3_nt: TGTGCCAGCAGCTTGGACTGGAACGTGGAGACCCAGTACTTC
j_call: TRBJ2-5
cdr3_length: 14
d_call: -
clone_size: -
v_call: TRBV5-6

cdr3_aa: CASSPPGEHYEQYF
cdr3_nt: TGTGCCAGCAGCCCCCCCGGTGAGCACTACGAGCAGTACTTC
j_call: TRBJ2-7
cdr3_length: 14
d_call: -
clone_size: many
v_call: TRBV7-2

cdr3_aa: CATGTSAYEQYF
cdr3_nt: TGTGCCACCGGGACTAGCGCCTACGAGCAGTACTTC
j_call: TRBJ2-7
cdr3_length: 12
d_call: TRBD2
clone_size: few
v_call: TRBV7-2

cdr3_aa: CASSSLGLAVNNEQFF
cdr3_nt: TGTGCCAGCAGCTCCTTGGGACTAGCGGTTAACAATGAGCAGTTCTTC
j_call: TRBJ2-1
cdr3_length: 16
d_call: TRBD2
clone_size: few
v_call: TRBV7-6

cdr3_aa: CASSMTDSGARGLANEKLFF
cdr3_nt: TGTGCCAGCAGCATGACGGACAGCGGCGCTCGGGGGTTGGCTAATGAAAAACTGTTTTTT
j_call: TRBJ1-4
cdr3_length: 20
d_call: -
clone_size: once
v_call: TRBV5-5

cdr3_aa: CASRPTSSDTQYF
cdr3_nt: TGTGCCAGCAGACCGACTAGCTCGGATACGCAGTATTTT
j_call: TRBJ2-3
cdr3_length: 13
d_call: TRBD2
clone_size: -
v_call: TRBV12-3/TRBV12-4

cdr3_aa: CASRIAETQYF
cdr3_nt: TGTGCCAGCAGAATAGCGGAGACCCAGTACTTC
j_call: TRBJ2-5
cdr3_length: 11
d_call: -
clone_size: few
v_call: TRBV7-2

cdr3_aa: CSALGDRYNEQFF
cdr3_nt: TGCAGCGCCCTGGGGGACCGATACAATGAGCAGTTCTTC
j_call: TRBJ2-1
cdr3_length: 13
d_call: -
clone_size: -
v_call: TRBV29-1

cdr3_aa: CASRSGQLPYGYTF
cdr3_nt: TGTGCCAGCAGATCCGGACAGCTGCCCTATGGCTACACCTTC
j_call: TRBJ1-2
cdr3_length: 14
d_call: -
clone_size: few
v_call: TRBV7-6

cdr3_aa: CASKPQPGGNEQFF
cdr3_nt: TGTGCCAGCAAACCCCAGCCGGGGGGGAATGAGCAGTTCTTC
j_call: TRBJ2-1
cdr3_length: 14
d_call: TRBD2
clone_size: -
v_call: TRBV5-4

cdr3_aa: CASSGGTQETQYF
cdr3_nt: TGTGCCAGCAGTGGCGGAACCCAAGAGACCCAGTACTTC
j_call: TRBJ2-5
cdr3_length: 13
d_call: -
clone_size: -
v_call: TRBV5-5

cdr3_aa: CASRPLAGVTDTQYF
cdr3_nt: TGTGCCAGCAGACCACTAGCGGGAGTGACAGATACGCAGTATTTT
j_call: TRBJ2-3
cdr3_length: 15
d_call: TRBD2
clone_size: -
v_call: TRBV7-9

cdr3_aa: CASSQVGSGNTIYF
cdr3_nt: TGCGCCAGCAGCCAAGTGGGCTCTGGAAACACCATATATTTT
j_call: TRBJ1-3
cdr3_length: 14
d_call: -
clone_size: -
v_call: TRBV4-1

cdr3_aa: CASSYRTGGYTF
cdr3_nt: TGTGCCAGCAGTTACCGGACAGGGGGCTACACCTTC
j_call: TRBJ1-2
cdr3_length: 12
d_call: TRBD1
clone_size: few
v_call: TRBV12-3/TRBV12-4

cdr3_aa: CASSFARDSGSGANVLTF
cdr3_nt: TGTGCCAGCAGCTTTGCGAGGGACTCCGGCTCTGGGGCCAACGTCCTGACTTTC
j_call: TRBJ2-6
cdr3_length: 18
d_call: -
clone_size: -
v_call: TRBV7-2